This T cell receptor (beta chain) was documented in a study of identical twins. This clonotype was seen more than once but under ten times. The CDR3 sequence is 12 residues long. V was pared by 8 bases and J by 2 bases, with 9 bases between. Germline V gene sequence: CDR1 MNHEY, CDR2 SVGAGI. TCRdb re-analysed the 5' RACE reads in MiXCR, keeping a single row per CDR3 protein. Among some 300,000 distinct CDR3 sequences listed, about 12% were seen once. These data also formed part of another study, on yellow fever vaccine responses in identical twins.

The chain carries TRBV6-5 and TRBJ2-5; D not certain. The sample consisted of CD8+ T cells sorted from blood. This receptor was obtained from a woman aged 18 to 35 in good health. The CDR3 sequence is CASGYSQETQYF. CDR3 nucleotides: TGTGCCAGCGGGTACAGTCAAGAGACCCAGTACTTC.